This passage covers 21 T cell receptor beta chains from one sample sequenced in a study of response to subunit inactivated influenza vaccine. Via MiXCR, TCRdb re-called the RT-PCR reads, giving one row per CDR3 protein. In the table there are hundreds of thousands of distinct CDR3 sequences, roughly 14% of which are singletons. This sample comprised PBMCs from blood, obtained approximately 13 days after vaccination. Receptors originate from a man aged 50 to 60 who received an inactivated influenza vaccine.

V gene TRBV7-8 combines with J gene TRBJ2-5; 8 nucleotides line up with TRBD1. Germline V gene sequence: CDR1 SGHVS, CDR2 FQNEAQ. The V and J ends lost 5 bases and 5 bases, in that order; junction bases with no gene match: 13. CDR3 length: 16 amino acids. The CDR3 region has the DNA TGTGCCAGCAGCAAACAGGACAGGGCGAGAACGGAGACCCAGTACTTC. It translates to CASSKQDRARTETQYF. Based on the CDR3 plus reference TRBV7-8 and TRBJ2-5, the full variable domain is GAGVSQSPRYKVAKRGQDVALRCDPISGHVSLFWYQQALGQGPEFLTYFQNEAQLDKSGLPSDRFFAERPEGSVSTLKIQRTQQEDSAVYLCASSKQDRARTETQYFGPGTRLLVL.

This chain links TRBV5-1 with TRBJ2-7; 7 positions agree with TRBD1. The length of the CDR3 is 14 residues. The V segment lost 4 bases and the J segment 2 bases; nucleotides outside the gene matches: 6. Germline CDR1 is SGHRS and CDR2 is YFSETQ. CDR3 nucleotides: TGCGCCAGCAGCCGAGGGGACAGTACCTACGAGCAGTACTTC. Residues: CASSRGDSTYEQYF.

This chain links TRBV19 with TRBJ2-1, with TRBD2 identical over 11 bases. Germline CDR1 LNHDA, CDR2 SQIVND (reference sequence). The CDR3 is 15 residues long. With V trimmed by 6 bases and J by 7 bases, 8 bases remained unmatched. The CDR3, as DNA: TGTGCCAGTAGCCCAGTTAGCGGGAGGGCGAATGAGCAGTTCTTC. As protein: CASSPVSGRANEQFF.

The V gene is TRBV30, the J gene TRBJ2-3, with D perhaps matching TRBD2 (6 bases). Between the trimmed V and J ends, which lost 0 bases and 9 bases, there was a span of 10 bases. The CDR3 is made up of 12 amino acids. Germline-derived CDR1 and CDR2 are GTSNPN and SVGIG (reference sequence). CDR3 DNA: TGTGCCTGGAGTGTTAGCGGCCACACGCAGTATTTT. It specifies CAWSVSGHTQYF.

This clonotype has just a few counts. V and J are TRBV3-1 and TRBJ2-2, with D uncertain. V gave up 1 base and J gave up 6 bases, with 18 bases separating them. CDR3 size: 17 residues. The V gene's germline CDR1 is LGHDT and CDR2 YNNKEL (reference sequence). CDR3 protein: CASSQATPRVRSGELFF. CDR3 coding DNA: TGTGCCAGCAGCCAAGCTACGCCACGAGTCAGGTCCGGGGAGCTGTTTTTT. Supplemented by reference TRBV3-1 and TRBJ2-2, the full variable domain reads DTAVSQTPKYLVTQMGNDKSIKCEQNLGHDTMYWYKQDSKKFLKIMFSYNNKELIINETVPNRFSPKSPDKAHLNLHINSLELGDSAVYFCASSQATPRVRSGELFFGEGSRLTVL.

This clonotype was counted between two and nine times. CDR3 in amino acids: CASSPPARGTDTQYF. In nucleotides, the CDR3 is TGTGCCAGCAGTCCCCCCGCGCGGGGGACAGATACGCAGTATTTT. The rearrangement uses TRBV28 and TRBJ2-3; 7 bases agree with TRBD2. The V segment lost 5 bases and the J segment 3 bases; nucleotides outside the gene matches: 8. In germline, CDR1 is MDHEN, CDR2 SYDVKM. This CDR3 has 15 amino acids.

CDR3 loop: CASSYSPELGEKLFF. The CDR3, as DNA: TGTGCCAGCAGTTACTCGCCGGAGTTGGGAGAAAAACTGTTTTTT. This chain links TRBV6-5 with TRBJ1-4; D unresolved. In germline, CDR1 is MNHEY, CDR2 SVGAGI. V gave up 0 bases and J gave up 8 bases, with 13 bases separating them. This CDR3 is built from 15 residues.

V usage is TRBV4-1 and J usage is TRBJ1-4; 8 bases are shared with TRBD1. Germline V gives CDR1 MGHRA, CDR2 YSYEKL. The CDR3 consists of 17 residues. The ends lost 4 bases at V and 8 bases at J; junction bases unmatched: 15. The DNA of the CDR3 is TGCGCCAGCAGCCCCAACAGTTTAACAGGGGGTAACGAAAAACTGTTTTTT. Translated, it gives CASSPNSLTGGNEKLFF.

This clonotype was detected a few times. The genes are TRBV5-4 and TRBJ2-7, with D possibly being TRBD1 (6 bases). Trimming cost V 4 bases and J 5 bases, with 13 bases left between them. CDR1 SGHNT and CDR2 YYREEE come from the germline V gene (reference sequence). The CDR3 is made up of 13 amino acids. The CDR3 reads CASSHPTGNEQYF. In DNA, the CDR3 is TGTGCCAGCAGCCATCCTACAGGGAACGAGCAGTACTTC.

CDR3 DNA: TGTGCCAGCAGCCGACTAGCGGGGGGGTTCTACAATGAGCAGTTCTTC. Translation: CASSRLAGGFYNEQFF. V and J are TRBV5-6 and TRBJ2-1; 14 bases map to TRBD2. The CDR3 runs to 16 residues. Germline CDR1 SGHDT, CDR2 YYEEEE. V trimming: 4 bases; J trimming: 3 bases; junction bases outside the gene matches: 3.

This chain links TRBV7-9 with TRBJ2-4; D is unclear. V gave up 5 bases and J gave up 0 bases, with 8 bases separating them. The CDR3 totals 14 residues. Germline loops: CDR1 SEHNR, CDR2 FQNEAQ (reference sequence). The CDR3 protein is CASSDLEAKNIQYF. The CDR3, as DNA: TGTGCCAGCAGCGATTTGGAAGCCAAAAACATTCAGTACTTC. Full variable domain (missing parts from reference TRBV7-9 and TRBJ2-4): DTGVSQNPRHKITKRGQNVTFRCDPISEHNRLYWYRQTLGQGPEFLTYFQNEAQLEKSRLLSDRFSAERPKGSFSTLEIQRTEQGDSAMYLCASSDLEAKNIQYFGAGTRLSVL.

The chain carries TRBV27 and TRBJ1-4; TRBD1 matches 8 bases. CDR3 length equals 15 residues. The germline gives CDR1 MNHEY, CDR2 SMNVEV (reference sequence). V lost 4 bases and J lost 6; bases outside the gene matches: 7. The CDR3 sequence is CASSSQGARDEKLFF. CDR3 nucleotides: TGTGCCAGCAGTTCGCAGGGGGCTCGGGATGAAAAACTGTTTTTT. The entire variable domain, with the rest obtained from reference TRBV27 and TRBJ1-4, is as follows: EAQVTQNPRYLITVTGKKLTVTCSQNMNHEYMSWYRQDPGLGLRQIYYSMNVEVTDKGDVPEGYKVSRKEKRNFPLILESPSPNQTSLYFCASSSQGARDEKLFFGSGTQLSVL.

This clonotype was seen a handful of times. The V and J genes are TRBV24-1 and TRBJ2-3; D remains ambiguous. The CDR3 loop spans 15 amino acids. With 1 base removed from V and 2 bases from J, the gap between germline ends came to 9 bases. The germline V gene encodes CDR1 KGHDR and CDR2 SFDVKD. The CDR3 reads CATSDLRAPTDTQYF. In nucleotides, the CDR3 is TGTGCCACCAGTGATTTACGGGCCCCCACAGATACGCAGTATTTT.

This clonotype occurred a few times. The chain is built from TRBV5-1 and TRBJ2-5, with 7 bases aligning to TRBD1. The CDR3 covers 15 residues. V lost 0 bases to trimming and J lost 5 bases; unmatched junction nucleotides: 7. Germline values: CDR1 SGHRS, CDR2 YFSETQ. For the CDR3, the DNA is TGCGCCAGCAGCTTGGGGCCAGGGGGTGAGGAGACCCAGTACTTC. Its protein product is CASSLGPGGEETQYF.

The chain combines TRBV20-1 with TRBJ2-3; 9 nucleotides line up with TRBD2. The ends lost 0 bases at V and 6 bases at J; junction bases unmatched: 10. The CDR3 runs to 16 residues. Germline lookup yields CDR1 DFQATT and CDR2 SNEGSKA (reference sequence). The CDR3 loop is CSARDWLSGRRDTQYF. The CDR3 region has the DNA TGCAGTGCTAGAGATTGGTTAAGCGGGAGGAGGGATACGCAGTATTTT.

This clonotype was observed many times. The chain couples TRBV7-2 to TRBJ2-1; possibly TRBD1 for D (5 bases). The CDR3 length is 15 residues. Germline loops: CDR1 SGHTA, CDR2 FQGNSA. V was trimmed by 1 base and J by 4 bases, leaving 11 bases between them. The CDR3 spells CASSLEGWVYNEQFF. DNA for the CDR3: TGTGCCAGCAGCTTAGAGGGGTGGGTATACAATGAGCAGTTCTTC.

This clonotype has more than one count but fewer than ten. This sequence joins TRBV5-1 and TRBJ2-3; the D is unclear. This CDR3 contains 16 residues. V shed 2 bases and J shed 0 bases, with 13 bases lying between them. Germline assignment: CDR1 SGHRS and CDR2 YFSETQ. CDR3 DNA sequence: TGCGCCAGCAGCTTTGGGCAGGCCTCTAGCACAGATACGCAGTATTTT. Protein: CASSFGQASSTDTQYF.

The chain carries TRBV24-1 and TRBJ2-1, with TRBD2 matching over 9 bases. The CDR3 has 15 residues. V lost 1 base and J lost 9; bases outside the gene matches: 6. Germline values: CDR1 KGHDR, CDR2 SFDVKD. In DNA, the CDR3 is TGTGCCACCAGTGATTTTACTAGCGGGCTCGTTGAGCAGTTCTTC. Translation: CATSDFTSGLVEQFF.

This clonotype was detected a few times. CDR3 sequence reads: CATSDSGQLRIGNQPQHF. DNA for the CDR3: TGTGCCACCAGTGATTCGGGACAACTCCGAATAGGAAATCAGCCCCAGCATTTT. The chain is built from TRBV24-1 and TRBJ1-5; D perhaps matches TRBD1 (6 bases). Germline V gives CDR1 KGHDR, CDR2 SFDVKD. The CDR3 extends over 18 amino acids. The V end was cut by 2 bases, the J end by 4 bases, with 20 bases between.

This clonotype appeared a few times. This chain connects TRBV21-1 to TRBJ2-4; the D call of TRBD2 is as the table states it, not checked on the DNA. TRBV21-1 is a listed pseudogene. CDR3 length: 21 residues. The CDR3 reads CASSEKILPPASGYLKNIQYF. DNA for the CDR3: TGTGCCAGCAGCGAAAAAATCCTCCCCCCGGCTAGCGGCTATTTAAAGAACATTCAGTACTTC.

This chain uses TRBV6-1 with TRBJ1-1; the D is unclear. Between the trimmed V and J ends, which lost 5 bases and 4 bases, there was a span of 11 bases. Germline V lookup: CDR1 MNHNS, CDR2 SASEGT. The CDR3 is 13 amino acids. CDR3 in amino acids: CASSTGQLTEAFF. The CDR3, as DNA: TGTGCCAGCAGTACGGGCCAGCTCACTGAAGCTTTCTTT.